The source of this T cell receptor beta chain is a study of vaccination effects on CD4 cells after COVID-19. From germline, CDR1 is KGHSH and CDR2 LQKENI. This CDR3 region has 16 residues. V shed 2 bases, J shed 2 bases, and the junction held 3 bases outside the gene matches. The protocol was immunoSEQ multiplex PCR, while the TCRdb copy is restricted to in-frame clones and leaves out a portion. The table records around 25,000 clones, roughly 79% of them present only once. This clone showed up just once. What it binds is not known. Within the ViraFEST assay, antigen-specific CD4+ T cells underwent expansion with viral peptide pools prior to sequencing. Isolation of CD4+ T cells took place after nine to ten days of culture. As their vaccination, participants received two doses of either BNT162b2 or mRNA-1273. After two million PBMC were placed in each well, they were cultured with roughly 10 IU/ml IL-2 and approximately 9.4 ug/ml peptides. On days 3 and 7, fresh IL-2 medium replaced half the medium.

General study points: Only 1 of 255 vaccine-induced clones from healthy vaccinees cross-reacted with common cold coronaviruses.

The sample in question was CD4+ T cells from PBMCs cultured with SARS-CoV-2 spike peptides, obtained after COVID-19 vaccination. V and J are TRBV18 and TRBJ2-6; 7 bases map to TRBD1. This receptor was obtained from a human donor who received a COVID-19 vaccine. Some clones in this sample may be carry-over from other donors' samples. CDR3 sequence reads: CASSPDRVTGANVLTF. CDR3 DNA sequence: TGTGCCAGCTCACCAGACAGGGTGACTGGGGCCAACGTCCTGACTTTC.